A selection of T cell receptor beta chains follows, all from one sample in a study of T-cell reconstitution after alpha-beta-depleted transplantation in children. TCRdb called the PCR reads again in MiXCR, with one record for every CDR3 protein. Among 80,000 to 100,000 distinct CDR3 sequences listed, more than 20% were seen once. The input for sequencing was PBMCs, taken before TCRalphabeta/CD19-depleted stem cell transplant. Receptor source: a boy aged 2 to 9 with acute lymphoblastic leukemia, due to receive a stem cell transplant. CDR3s include the opening cysteine and the closing phenylalanine or tryptophan. A D gene is named only where the DNA matches it firmly. Rows may omit the clone size; those that give it use once, few, many or a size class.

. TRBJ1-5 TRBV5-1 . TGCGCCAGCAGCAAGGACCCGGGAAAGCAGCCCCAGCATTTT CASSKDPGKQPQHF
once TRBJ2-1 TRBV27 . TGTGCCAGCAGTTTCGGGGGCGCCTCCTACAATGAGCAGTTCTTC CASSFGGASYNEQFF
few TRBJ2-1 TRBV7-2 TRBD2 TGTGCCAGCAGCATAACTAGCGGAGTATCCTACAATGAGCAGTTCTTC CASSITSGVSYNEQFF
. TRBJ2-3 TRBV7-6 . TGTGCCAGCAGCTTAGCGCCCCCTAAGCGGAGGGGCCCCGATACGCAGTATTTT CASSLAPPKRRGPDTQYF
. TRBJ2-7 TRBV5-1 . TGCGCCAGCAGCTTGATGGTCGGGGAATGGCACTTC CASSLMVGEWHF
. TRBJ2-1 TRBV12-3/TRBV12-4 TRBD2 TGTGCCAGCATCCAGGGACTAGCGGGAGCTCAGCAGTTCTTC CASIQGLAGAQQFF
. TRBJ1-2 TRBV5-1 . TGCGCCAGCGCCCCAGGGTCTCCCTCCGTGGGCTACACCTTC CASAPGSPSVGYTF
many TRBJ2-3 TRBV5-6 . TGTGCCAGCAGCCGATCGGAGGGGCGAACGCAGTATTTT CASSRSEGRTQYF
. TRBJ2-7 TRBV7-2 . TGTGCCAGCAGCTTAGCCGGGACACCCTTACCCTACGAGCAGTACTTC CASSLAGTPLPYEQYF
. TRBJ2-1 TRBV6-1 . TGTGCCAGCTCCCCAGGCGGAGGGGGTAGCTCCTACAATGAGCAGTTCTTC CASSPGGGGSSYNEQFF
few TRBJ1-3 TRBV18 TRBD1 TGTGCCAGCTCACAAAACAGGGGGCACTCTGGAAACACCATATATTTT CASSQNRGHSGNTIYF
. TRBJ1-4 TRBV20-1 . TGCAGTGCTAGAGATGGACAGCGAATTAATGAAAAACTGTTTTTT CSARDGQRINEKLFF
. TRBJ2-5 TRBV7-8 . TGTGCCAGCAGCATAACCTGGACGGAACAAGAGACCCAGTACTTC CASSITWTEQETQYF
. TRBJ2-3 TRBV14 . TGTGCCAGCAGCCTAAGGGGACCTCAGGGGGATACGCAGTATTTT CASSLRGPQGDTQYF
few TRBJ2-1 TRBV24-1 . TGTGCCACCAGTATATGGGGCAATGAGCAGTTCTTC CATSIWGNEQFF
few TRBJ2-1 TRBV20-1 TRBD2 TGCAGTGCCCCGGGACTAGCGGGAGTCTACAATGAGCAGTTCTTC CSAPGLAGVYNEQFF
. TRBJ2-1 TRBV5-6 TRBD2 TGTGCCAGCAGCAGCGGGATATTACAGTTCTTC CASSSGILQFF
few TRBJ1-5 TRBV28 . TGTGCCAGCAGGGATACATCTGGGGGTCAGCCCCAGCATTTT CASRDTSGGQPQHF
few TRBJ1-2 TRBV20-1 . TGCAGTGCTGTCGGACAGACTTCCTATGGCTACACCTTC CSAVGQTSYGYTF
. TRBJ2-1 TRBV10-3 TRBD2 TGTGCCATTTCAACTAGCGGGGTTTACAATGAGCAGTTCTTC CAISTSGVYNEQFF
. TRBJ2-3 TRBV11-2 . TGTGCCAGCAGCTCATATTGGGTTGTCGTTAGCGCAGGAGATACGCAGTATTTT CASSSYWVVVSAGDTQYF
many TRBJ2-5 TRBV5-1 . TGCGCCAGCAGCTTCAGCGGTCAAGAGACCCAGTACTTC CASSFSGQETQYF
. TRBJ2-7 TRBV16 . TGTGCCAGCAGCCAACGCCCCCACGAGCAGTACTTC CASSQRPHEQYF
few TRBJ2-6 TRBV4-3 . TGCGCCAGCAGCCAAAACAGTGCTGGGGCCAACGTCCTGACTTTC CASSQNSAGANVLTF
. TRBJ1-1 TRBV7-2 TRBD1 TGTGCCAGCAGCCTCCCTCGGACAGGGGGCTACGAAGCTTTCTTT CASSLPRTGGYEAFF
few TRBJ1-2 TRBV7-2 . TGTGCCAGCAGCTTAGCGGTGTACGGGGGCTACACCTTC CASSLAVYGGYTF
. TRBJ2-3 TRBV20-1 TRBD2 TGCAGTGCTAGAGATATAGCGGGAGGGCCAGATACGCAGTATTTT CSARDIAGGPDTQYF
. TRBJ2-5 TRBV27 . TGTGCCAGCAGTTCTCCCGGCAGGGCCGAGACCCAGTACTTC CASSSPGRAETQYF
. TRBJ1-2 TRBV28 . TGTGCCAGCAGTTTGCGGGCGCGGGGCTACACCTTC CASSLRARGYTF
. TRBJ2-5 TRBV7-2 TRBD1 TGTGCCAGCTCTCGACAGGGTGCGTTCCAAGAGACCCAGTACTTC CASSRQGAFQETQYF
few TRBJ2-3 TRBV10-3 . TGTGCCATCAGTGAGCGGAGGGACGGAGATACGCAGTATTTT CAISERRDGDTQYF
. TRBJ1-1 TRBV28 . TGTGCCAGCAGCCCCCTGACGGGCGCTGAAGCTTTCTTT CASSPLTGAEAFF
. TRBJ2-7 TRBV28 TRBD2 TGTGCCAGCAGTTTAGGTTCTAGCGGGGCCGTTTCCTACGAGCAGTACTTC CASSLGSSGAVSYEQYF
few TRBJ2-1 TRBV5-1 TRBD2 TGCGCCAGCAGCCAACTGAGTCATATAACTAGCGGAGGGGCCAATGAGCAGTTCTTC CASSQLSHITSGGANEQFF
few TRBJ2-1 TRBV19 . TGTGCCAGTAGCTTTGGGGTCAGGTACAATGAGCAGTTCTTC CASSFGVRYNEQFF
few TRBJ1-1 TRBV7-3 . TGTGCCAGCAGCTTGGGTACAGGACGTACAGGGACTGAAGCTTTCTTT CASSLGTGRTGTEAFF
. TRBJ2-7 TRBV7-8 TRBD2 TGTGCCAGCACGACCCGGGAGGGGCCCTACGAGCAGTACTTC CASTTREGPYEQYF
few TRBJ2-5 TRBV28 . TGTGCCAGCATCAAAACTCAGGGAATTGGAGAGACCCAGTACTTC CASIKTQGIGETQYF
. TRBJ2-1 TRBV5-1 TRBD2 TGCGCCAGCAGCTTGCGGGCTAGCGGGGGCAATGAGCCGTTCTTC CASSLRASGGNEPFF
. TRBJ2-2 TRBV4-3 . TGCGCCAGCAGACATGAGGGACAGAACACCGGGGAGCTGTTTTTT CASRHEGQNTGELFF
many TRBJ2-1 TRBV4-1 . TGCGCCAGCAGCCAAGAATCACTAGTAATGGGGAATGAGCAGTTCTTC CASSQESLVMGNEQFF
few TRBJ2-7 TRBV28 . TGTGCCAGCAGTTCCGAGTACAGGTACACCTACGAGCAGTACTTC CASSSEYRYTYEQYF
once TRBJ2-3 TRBV4-1 . TGCGCCAGCAGCCAAGCAACGGCTGATACGCAGTATTTT CASSQATADTQYF
few TRBJ2-2 TRBV28 . TGTGCCAGCAGTTTTCAAGCAACGAACACCGGGGAGCTGTTTTTT CASSFQATNTGELFF
. TRBJ2-2 TRBV9 TRBD2 TGTGCCAGCAGCGCCCCACTAGCGGGAGCGAACACCGGGGAGCTGTTTTTT CASSAPLAGANTGELFF
many TRBJ2-3 TRBV6-5 . TGTGCCAGCAGTTACTCGATCTTCCGGGGCCCCACAGATACGCAGTATTTT CASSYSIFRGPTDTQYF
few TRBJ2-5 TRBV7-9 . TGTGCCAGCAGCTTAATTGAGGGGCTCTTGTACCAAGAGACCCAGTACTTC CASSLIEGLLYQETQYF
. TRBJ1-1 TRBV5-6 . TGTGCCAGCAGCTTAAAACTGAGCTCCGAGGCTTTCTTT CASSLKLSSEAFF
few TRBJ2-1 TRBV7-2 . TGTGCCAGCAGCTTAGTTACTCAGAATAATGAGCAGTTCTTC CASSLVTQNNEQFF
. TRBJ2-1 TRBV12-3/TRBV12-4 TRBD2 TGTGCCAGCAGTTCCGGGACTAAGGGGTTCTTC CASSSGTKGFF
many TRBJ2-7 TRBV4-2 TRBD2 TGTGCCAGCAGCCAAGCTAGCGGAGGGGCCTCCTACGAGCAGTACTTC CASSQASGGASYEQYF
. TRBJ2-1 TRBV5-1 TRBD2 TGCGCCAGCAGGGGGAGGGAGTCCTACAATGAGCAGTTCTTC CASRGRESYNEQFF
. TRBJ2-6 TRBV12-3/TRBV12-4 TRBD2 TGTGCCATCAGTCACGGACTAGCGGAGTTCTCTGGGGCCAACGTCCTGACTTTC CAISHGLAEFSGANVLTF
once TRBJ2-1 TRBV28 TRBD2 TGTGCCAGCAGCATACTAGCGGGAGTTCTGAATGAGCAGTTCTTC CASSILAGVLNEQFF
. TRBJ2-1 TRBV20-1 . TGCAGTGCTAGGTTACCCTCGGGGTACAATGAGCAGTTCTTC CSARLPSGYNEQFF